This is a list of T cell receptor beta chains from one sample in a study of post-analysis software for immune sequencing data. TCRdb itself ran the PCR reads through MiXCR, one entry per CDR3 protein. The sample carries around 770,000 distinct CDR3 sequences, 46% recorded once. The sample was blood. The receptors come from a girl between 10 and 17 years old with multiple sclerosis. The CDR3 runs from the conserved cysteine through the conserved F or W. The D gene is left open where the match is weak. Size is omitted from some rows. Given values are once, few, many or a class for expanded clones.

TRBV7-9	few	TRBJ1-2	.	CASSPAGGSNYGYTF	TGTGCCAGCAGCCCCGCGGGCGGGTCTAACTATGGCTACACCTTC
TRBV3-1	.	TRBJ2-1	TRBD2	CASSQDLTGLASYNEQFF	TGTGCCAGCAGCCAAGATTTGACGGGACTAGCATCATACAATGAGCAGTTCTTC
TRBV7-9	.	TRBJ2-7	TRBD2	CASSPEGLAGYEQYF	TGTGCCAGCAGCCCAGAGGGACTAGCGGGCTACGAGCAGTACTTC
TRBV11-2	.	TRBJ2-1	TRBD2	CASSLVPGLAEYNERFF	TGTGCCAGCAGCTTGGTCCCGGGGCTAGCGGAATACAATGAGCGGTTCTTC
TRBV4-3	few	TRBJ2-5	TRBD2	CASSQDSRGGETQYF	TGCGCCAGCAGCCAAGATTCTAGGGGAGGGGAGACCCAGTACTTC
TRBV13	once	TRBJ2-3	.	CASSLVGASTDTQFF	TGTGCCAGCAGCTTAGTCGGGGCTAGCACAGATACGCAGTTTTTT
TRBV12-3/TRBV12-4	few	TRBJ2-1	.	CASSFGLRRTDEQFF	TGTGCCAGCAGTTTTGGTTTACGAAGGACGGATGAGCAGTTCTTC
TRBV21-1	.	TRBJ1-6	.	CASVTGQGYNSPLHF	TGTGCCAGCGTGACTGGGCAGGGCTATAATTCACCCCTCCACTTT
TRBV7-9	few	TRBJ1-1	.	CASDPENTEAFF	TGTGCCAGCGACCCAGAGAACACTGAAGCTTTCTTT
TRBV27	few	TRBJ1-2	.	CASSLRGRYGYTF	TGTGCCAGCAGTTTAAGGGGCCGCTATGGCTACACCTTC
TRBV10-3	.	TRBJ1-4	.	CASRGVTNEKLFF	TGTGCCTCGAGAGGAGTAACTAATGAAAAACTGTTTTTT
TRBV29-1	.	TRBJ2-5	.	CSVAMGTFQETQYF	TGCAGCGTTGCTATGGGGACTTTCCAAGAGACCCAGTACTTC
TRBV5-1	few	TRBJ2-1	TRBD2	CASSFLAGGKDEQFF	TGCGCCAGCAGCTTCCTAGCGGGAGGGAAGGATGAGCAGTTCTTC
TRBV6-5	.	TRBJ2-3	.	CASSYLDGISTDTQYF	TGTGCCAGCAGTTACCTGGACGGAATTAGCACAGATACGCAGTATTTT
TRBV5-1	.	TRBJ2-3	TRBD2	CASSTTSGTDTQYF	TGCGCCAGCAGCACGACTAGCGGCACAGATACGCAGTATTTT
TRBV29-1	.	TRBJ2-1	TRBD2	CSVDGTGGGNEQFF	TGCAGCGTTGATGGGACGGGAGGTGGCAATGAGCAGTTCTTC
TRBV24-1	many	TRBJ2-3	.	CASLAGLTDTQYF	TGTGCCTCCCTGGCCGGCCTCACAGATACGCAGTATTTT
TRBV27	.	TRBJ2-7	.	CASHNAYEQYF	TGTGCCAGCCATAACGCCTACGAGCAGTACTTC
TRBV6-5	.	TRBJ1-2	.	CASSYVAGDDGYTF	TGTGCCAGCAGTTACGTGGCAGGGGACGATGGCTACACCTTC
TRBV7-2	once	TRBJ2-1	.	CASSQRWAYNEQFF	TGTGCCAGCAGCCAACGGTGGGCCTACAATGAGCAGTTCTTC
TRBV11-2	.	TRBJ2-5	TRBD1	CATTSGTGQETQYF	TGTGCCACTACGTCCGGGACAGGTCAAGAGACCCAGTACTTC
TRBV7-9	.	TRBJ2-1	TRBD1	CASSPWDSSYNEQFF	TGTGCCAGCAGCCCTTGGGACAGCTCCTACAATGAGCAGTTCTTC
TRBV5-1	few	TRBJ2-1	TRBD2	CASSLVGGTDEQFF	TGCGCCAGCAGCTTGGTGGGAGGGACTGATGAGCAGTTCTTC
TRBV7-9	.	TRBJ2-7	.	CASSSGRLGSYEQYF	TGTGCCAGCAGCTCGGGACGACTAGGCTCCTACGAGCAGTACTTC
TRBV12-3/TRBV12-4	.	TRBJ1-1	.	CASSLYSLMNTEAFF	TGTGCCAGCAGTTTGTACAGCCTCATGAACACTGAAGCTTTCTTT
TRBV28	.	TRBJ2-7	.	CASSPGAVDYEQYF	TGTGCCAGCAGTCCGGGCGCAGTCGACTACGAGCAGTACTTC
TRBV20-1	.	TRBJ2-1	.	CSATPGDMWNEQFF	TGCAGTGCAACACCGGGGGACATGTGGAATGAGCAGTTCTTC
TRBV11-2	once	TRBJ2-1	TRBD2	CASTSRRLADYEQFF	TGTGCCAGCACTTCAAGGAGGCTAGCGGACTACGAGCAGTTCTTC
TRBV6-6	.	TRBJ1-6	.	CASSRRDNNSPLHF	TGTGCCAGCAGCCGCCGGGACAATAACTCACCCCTCCACTTT
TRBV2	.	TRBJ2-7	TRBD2	CASSELAVQYEQYF	TGTGCCAGCAGTGAACTAGCGGTGCAGTACGAGCAGTACTTC
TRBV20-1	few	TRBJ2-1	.	CSAREGAGLPYNEQFF	TGCAGTGCTAGAGAGGGGGCGGGACTCCCCTACAATGAGCAGTTCTTC
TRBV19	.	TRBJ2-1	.	CASSIEFPASYNEQFF	TGTGCCAGTAGTATAGAGTTCCCGGCCTCCTACAATGAGCAGTTCTTC
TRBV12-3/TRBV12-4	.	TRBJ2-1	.	CASYGSGTHFNEQFF	TGTGCCAGCTATGGCTCGGGGACCCACTTTAATGAGCAGTTCTTC
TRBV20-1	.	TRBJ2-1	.	CSAGGTSYNEQFF	TGCAGTGCGGGGGGTACCAGCTACAATGAGCAGTTCTTC
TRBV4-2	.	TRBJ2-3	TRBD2	CASSQGALAGGTDTQYF	TGTGCCAGCAGCCAAGGAGCCCTAGCGGGGGGCACAGATACGCAGTATTTT
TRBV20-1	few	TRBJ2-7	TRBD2	CSASLSTGGEGEQYF	TGCAGTGCTTCGCTCTCCACGGGAGGAGAGGGCGAGCAGTACTTC
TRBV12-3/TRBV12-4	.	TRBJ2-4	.	CASSLGTIKNIQYF	TGTGCCAGCAGTTTAGGGACAATCAAAAACATTCAGTACTTC